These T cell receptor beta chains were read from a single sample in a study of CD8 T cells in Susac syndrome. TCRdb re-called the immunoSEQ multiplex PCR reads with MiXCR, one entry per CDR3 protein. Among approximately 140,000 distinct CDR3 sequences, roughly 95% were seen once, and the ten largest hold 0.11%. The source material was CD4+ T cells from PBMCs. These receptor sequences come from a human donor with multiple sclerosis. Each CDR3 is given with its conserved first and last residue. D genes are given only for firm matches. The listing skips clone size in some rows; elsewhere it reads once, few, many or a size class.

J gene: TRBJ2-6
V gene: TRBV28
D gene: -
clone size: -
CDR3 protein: CASSFGGAGANVLTF
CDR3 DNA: TGTGCCAGCAGTTTCGGTGGAGCTGGGGCCAACGTCCTGACTTTC

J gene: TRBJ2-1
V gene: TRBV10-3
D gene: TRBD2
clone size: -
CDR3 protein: CATAGGANEQFF
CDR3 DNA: TGTGCCACCGCCGGGGGGGCAAATGAGCAGTTCTTC

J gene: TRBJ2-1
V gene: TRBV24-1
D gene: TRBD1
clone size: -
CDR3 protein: CATSDLNSGQGSEQFF
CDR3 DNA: TGTGCCACCAGTGATTTGAACTCGGGACAGGGTTCTGAGCAGTTCTTC

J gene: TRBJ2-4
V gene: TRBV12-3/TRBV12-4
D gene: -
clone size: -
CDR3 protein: CASCLTGLAKNIQYF
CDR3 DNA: TGTGCCAGCTGCCTTACGGGGCTAGCCAAAAACATTCAGTACTTC

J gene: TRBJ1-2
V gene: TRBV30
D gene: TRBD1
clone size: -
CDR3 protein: CAWRPQGAAYGYTF
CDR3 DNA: TGTGCCTGGAGACCACAGGGGGCGGCTTATGGCTACACCTTC

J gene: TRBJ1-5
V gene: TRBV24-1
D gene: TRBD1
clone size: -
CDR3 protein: CATGRGDQPQHF
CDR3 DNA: TGTGCCACCGGCAGGGGGGATCAGCCCCAGCATTTT

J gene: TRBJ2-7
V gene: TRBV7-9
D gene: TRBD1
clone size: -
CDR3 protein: CASSLTGSVGYEQYF
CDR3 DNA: TGTGCCAGCAGCCTGACAGGGTCCGTCGGCTACGAGCAGTACTTC

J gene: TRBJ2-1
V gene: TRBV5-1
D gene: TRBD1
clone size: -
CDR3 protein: CASSLADRAYNEQFF
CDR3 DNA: TGCGCCAGCAGCTTAGCGGACAGGGCTTACAATGAGCAGTTCTTC

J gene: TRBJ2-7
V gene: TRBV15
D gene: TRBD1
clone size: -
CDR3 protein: CATSRETGVRYEQYF
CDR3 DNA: TGTGCCACCAGCAGAGAGACAGGGGTACGCTACGAGCAGTACTTC

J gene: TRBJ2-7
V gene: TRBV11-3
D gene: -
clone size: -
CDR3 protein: CASSLGRSPRDEQYF
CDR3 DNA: TGTGCCAGCAGTTTGGGTCGCTCGCCCAGGGACGAGCAGTACTTC

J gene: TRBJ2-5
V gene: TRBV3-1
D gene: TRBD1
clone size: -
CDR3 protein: CASSQAAPGTGGRETQYF
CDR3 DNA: TGTGCCAGCAGCCAAGCTGCCCCAGGGACAGGGGGCAGAGAGACCCAGTACTTC

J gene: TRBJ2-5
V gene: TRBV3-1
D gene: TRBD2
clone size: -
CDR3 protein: CATKGTSGRAIRETQYF
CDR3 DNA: TGTGCCACCAAAGGGACTAGCGGGAGGGCCATTCGGGAGACCCAGTACTTC

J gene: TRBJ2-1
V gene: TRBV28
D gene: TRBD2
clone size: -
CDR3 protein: CASSYRLAGGYNEQFF
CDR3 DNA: TGTGCCAGCAGTTACCGACTAGCGGGGGGGTACAATGAGCAGTTCTTC

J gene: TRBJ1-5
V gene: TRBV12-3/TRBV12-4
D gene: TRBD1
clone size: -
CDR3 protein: CASSPSGQGASSNQPQHF
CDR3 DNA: TGTGCCAGCAGTCCCTCGGGACAGGGGGCGTCAAGCAATCAGCCCCAGCATTTT

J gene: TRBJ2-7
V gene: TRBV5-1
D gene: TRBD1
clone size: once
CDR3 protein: CASSPGDRGKGYEQYF
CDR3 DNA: TGCGCCAGCAGCCCTGGGGACAGGGGGAAGGGATACGAGCAGTACTTC

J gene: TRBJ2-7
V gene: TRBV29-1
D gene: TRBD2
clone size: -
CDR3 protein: CSVLGLAGTYEQYF
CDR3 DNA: TGCAGCGTCCTGGGACTAGCGGGGACCTACGAGCAGTACTTC

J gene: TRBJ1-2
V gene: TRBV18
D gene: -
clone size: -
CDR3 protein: CASSSRGEEGYTF
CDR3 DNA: TGTGCCAGCTCATCCAGGGGCGAAGAGGGCTACACCTTC

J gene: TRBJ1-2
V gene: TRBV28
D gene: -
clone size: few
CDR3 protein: CASSFVNYGYTF
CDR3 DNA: TGTGCCAGCAGTTTTGTGAACTATGGCTACACCTTC

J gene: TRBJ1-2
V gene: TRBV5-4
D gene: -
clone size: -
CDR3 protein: CASSPPGPFYGYTF
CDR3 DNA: TGTGCCAGCAGTCCTCCGGGGCCGTTCTATGGCTACACCTTC

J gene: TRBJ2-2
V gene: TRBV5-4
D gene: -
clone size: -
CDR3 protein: CASSLVDAGELFF
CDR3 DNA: TGTGCCAGCAGCTTGGTGGACGCCGGGGAGCTGTTTTTT